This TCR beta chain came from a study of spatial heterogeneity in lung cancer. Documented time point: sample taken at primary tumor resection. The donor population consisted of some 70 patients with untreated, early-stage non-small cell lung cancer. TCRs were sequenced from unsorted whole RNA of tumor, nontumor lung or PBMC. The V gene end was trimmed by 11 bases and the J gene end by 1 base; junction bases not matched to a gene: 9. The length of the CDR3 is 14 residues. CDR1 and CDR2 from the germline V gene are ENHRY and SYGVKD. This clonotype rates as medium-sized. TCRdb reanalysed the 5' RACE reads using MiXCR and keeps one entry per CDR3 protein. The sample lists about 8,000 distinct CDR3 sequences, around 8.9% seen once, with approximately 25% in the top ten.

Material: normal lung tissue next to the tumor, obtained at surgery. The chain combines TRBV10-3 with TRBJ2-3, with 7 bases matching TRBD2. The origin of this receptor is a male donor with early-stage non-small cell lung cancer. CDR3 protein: CAAEPGLGTDTQYF. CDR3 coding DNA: TGTGCCGCAGAACCTGGACTAGGCACAGATACGCAGTATTTT.